Included here is one T cell receptor (beta chain) sequence, with context. Its antigen specificity is not known. Per-base qualities were not stored, and no clone one base away is much larger. The entry originates in a study of T cell responses to AZD1222 COVID-19 vaccine (dated by TCRdb to the early 2020s). Context from the whole study: TCR sequencing covered more than 230 trial participants: 207 given two doses of AZD1222 and 26 given two doses of MenACWY control vaccine. Trial participants were enrolled into age subgroups of 18-55, 56-69 and 70-plus years, which contained about 160, 30 and 59 TCR-sequenced participants, respectively. The study at large found these results: The 56-69-year group was small, and its depth increase did not reach significance, likely because of low power. No day 14 peak-response samples were available, so repertoires were characterized only after the peak T cell response. Vaccine-associated CD4 TCRs spanned the whole spike protein, with dominant responses in regions 160-218 and 743-854. Conclusions about previously exposed vaccinees are limited because only 5 or 6 AZD1222 recipients were SARS-CoV-2 seropositive at baseline. Spike-specific TCR breadth and depth rose significantly after two AZD1222 doses compared with day 0 and with MenACWY recipients. Reportedly, close to half of the unique spike-specific TCRs recognized epitopes lying outside the regions that are mutated in the B.1.351 and B.1.1.7 variants. Most participants were white British and females outnumbered males, and the authors suggested that clonal diversity may have been underestimated.

CDR1 and CDR2 (SNHLY, FYNNEI) derive from the germline V gene. Relative to germline, V is missing 7 bases and J is missing 11 bases, with 13 bases of the junction outside any gene match. Counted from cysteine to phenylalanine, this CDR3 has 13 amino acids. The kept DNA is CDR3 alone, 39 bases in frame from the first base. What the time point label conveys for this sample: about 28 days (+/-7) after the second vaccine dose. This specimen's treatment or condition label, interpreted: meningococcal conjugate vaccine given as trial control. Samples from vaccinated people were obtained from the UK trials COV001 and COV002, which included a single-blind randomized controlled phase 2/3 trial of AZD1222 (ChAdOx1 nCoV-19) in healthy adults. For TCRbeta chain sequencing, PBMC samples were collected from trial participants at day 0 and at day 28 after the second dose. The CDR3 regions of human TCRbeta chains were analyzed by immunosequencing. From the authors' description of their analysis: Repertoire TCRs were matched against a reference library of SARS-CoV-2-specific TCRs generated with the MIRA antigen-specificity platform. Breadth meant the fraction of unique TCRs that were SARS-CoV-2-associated, whereas depth meant the fraction of total T cells that were SARS-CoV-2-associated. Each spike-specific TCR was assigned to its reactive spike region and to a CD4 or CD8 class using the MIRA data. Log10-transformed breadth and depth values were compared by one-way ANOVA with Sidak's multiple comparisons tests. Not all clones reach the TCRdb copy of this immuneACCESS table, which keeps in-frame sequences only. Checked studies attribute under half of the gap to unresolved V genes and leave the rest unexplained. V and J calls and clone size come straight from that table; D and trimming were deduced from the DNA. The sample profile shows over 150,000 clones; about 93% of them were found once. Clones ranked in the top ten supply more than 0.85% of the sample.

Sequences were derived from peripheral blood, sampled 28 days after the second dose of the MenACWY control vaccine. Recombination linked TRBV2 to TRBJ1-1; 7 junctional bases match TRBD1. The sequence was obtained from an adult who received the MenACWY meningococcal vaccine as a control. The CDR3 reads as follows: CASKRTEVRGAFF. DNA sequence: TGTGCCAGCAAGAGGACAGAGGTCAGGGGGGCTTTCTTT.